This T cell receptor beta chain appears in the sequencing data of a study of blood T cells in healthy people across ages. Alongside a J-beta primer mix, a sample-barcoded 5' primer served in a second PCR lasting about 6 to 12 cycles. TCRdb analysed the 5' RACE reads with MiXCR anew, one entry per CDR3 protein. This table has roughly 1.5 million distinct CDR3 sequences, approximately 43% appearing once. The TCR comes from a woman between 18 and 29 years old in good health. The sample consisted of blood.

The CDR3 protein is CASNPQRNTEAFF. CDR3 bases: TGTGCCAGCAATCCACAGCGGAACACTGAAGCTTTCTTT. This chain links TRBV12-3 or TRBV12-4 with TRBJ1-1; no clear D gene. The CDR3 runs to 13 residues. V lost 7 bases and J lost 1, with 10 bases in between.